This TCR beta chain was sequenced during a study of tissue T cells after allogeneic stem cell transplantation (dated by TCRdb to between 2021 and 2024). As for the study more broadly: Using research autopsies of patients with and without GVHD, plus mouse models of GVHD, the study profiled TCR beta repertoires across many tissues. On the human side, the study was prospective and observational, with no blinding or randomization. The full study reports these points: In both patients and mice, T cells from blood and spleen picked up only a limited part of the TCR repertoire that was detected in tissues. A small and clinically heterogeneous patient cohort was studied, and sampling depth was acknowledged as a limitation. Few T cell clones were found to be shared across patients, but shared repertoire signatures across patients were revealed in a tissue-specific fashion by motif-based clustering. Within patients, how anatomically similar tissues were was a major factor shaping TCR repertoire composition, regardless of disease or transplant status. The study did not establish which tissue TCRs were alloreactive or antigen-specific, and some clones may have been host cells that persisted.

The germline V gene (reference sequence) specifies SNHLY as CDR1 and FYNGKV as CDR2. V ends up 3 bases short and J 0 bases short, with an unmatched junction base count of 2. The CDR3 runs 15 residues from the cysteine to the phenylalanine. Shown are 42 bases from within the CDR3, in frame from base 1. Details on this clone: No cognate antigen has been identified for it. Mouse gene names and germline sequences are the ones reported for this receptor. From the germline J gene comes the end of the CDR3, since the read stops 1 residue before it. The sample contains more than one DNA sequence encoding this CDR3.

Library method: the immunoSEQ multiplex PCR assay. Adaptive Biotechnologies performed the TCRbeta CDR3 sequencing at survey depth and reported CDR3 sequences, V/J genes, productive frequency and template counts. TCR beta CDR3 regions were amplified from genomic DNA rather than RNA. Processing in the source paper ran as follows. Jensen-Shannon divergence was used to quantify pairwise repertoire overlap between tissues, with a value of 1 meaning complete divergence and a value of 0 meaning identical repertoires. Tissues were clustered by single-linkage agglomerative hierarchical clustering of pairwise JSD values and displayed as dendrograms. GLIPH2 was run on all patient samples with simulation_depth 1000, kmer_min_depth 3, cdr3_length_cutoff 8, keeping groups with more than two unique CDR3s. In a standardized tissue-overlap score, Jaccard GLIPH-group overlap across patients was extrapolated to a standard repertoire size of 1000 clones. To look at how diversity was associated with clinical or experimental variables, linear mixed-effect models were used, with tissue treated as a fixed effect and individual treated as a random effect. In its TCRdb copy, this immuneACCESS table keeps in-frame sequences only and misses some clones. Where compared with another copy, unresolved V genes explain less than half of these, and the others have no known cause. V and J calls and clone size follow that table, whereas D and trimming were derived from the DNA. Here the sample has approximately 8,800 clones; 35% to 40% occur a single time. Jointly, the top ten make up around 3.5% of the sample.

The sample's time point label, decoded: mouse harvest day 14 after allogeneic transplant. Each mouse graft consisted of 10^7 T-cell-depleted bone marrow cells plus 10^6 splenic CD5+ T cells and was given by tail vein injection. Mouse GVHD was modeled in a major MHC-mismatch B6 (H2b) into BALB/c (H2d) model, with tissues profiled at day 7 or 14. On day 7 or 14 post-transplant, mouse tissues and retro-orbital blood were harvested with separate sterile tools for each animal, and livers were flushed beforehand. Before genomic DNA isolation with the DNeasy Blood & Tissue Kit, mouse tissues were minced using razor blades in buffered saline.

The V gene is TRBV3 and the J gene is TRBJ2-3, with 8 bases in between that match TRBD2. The receptor's source is a female BALB/c mouse given C57BL/6 T cells with graft-versus-host disease after an allogeneic hematopoietic cell transplant. Sequenced sample: skin. The CDR3 region has the sequence CASSLGGASAETLYF. The CDR3 DNA, read in part, is TGTGCCAGCAGCTTGGGGGGGGCTAGTGCAGAAACGCTGTAT. Outside the CDR3, residues come from the reference TRBV3 and TRBJ2-3 proteins, so the full variable domain is: GPKVLQIPSHQIIDMGQMVTLNCDPVSNHLYFYWYKQILGQQMEFLVNFYNGKVMEKSKLFKDQFSVERPDGSYFTLKIQPTALEDSAVYFCASSLGGASAETLYFGSGTRLTVL.